This T cell receptor (beta chain) came from a study of T cell repertoires in cytomegalovirus infection. The CDR3 runs 12 residues. Trimming removed 5 bases at V and 3 bases at J, with 7 bases between. TCRdb fed the reads into MiXCR, producing one record per CDR3 protein. The data show fewer than 550,000 distinct CDR3 sequences, around 27% seen once. The source material was PBMCs. The J gene is TRBJ1-2, the V gene TRBV12-3 or TRBV12-4; D not resolved. This clonotype was sampled from a human donor in good health (CMV status not recorded). Some clones in this sample may be carry-over from other donors' samples. As DNA, the CDR3 is TGTGCCAGCAGTAGCTCTTACTATGGCTACACCTTC. As protein: CASSSSYYGYTF.